A selection of T cell receptor beta chains follows, all from one sample in a study of blood T cell repertoires in COVID-19. This table comes from immunoSEQ multiplex PCR, and its TCRdb copy is limited to in-frame clones, with some not included. The sample has about 210,000 clones, 83% seen once; the top ten hold 2% to 3%. The specimen was peripheral blood. These receptors originate from a woman in her thirties or forties with active or convalescent COVID-19. CDR3s leave out the opening cysteine and the closing phenylalanine or tryptophan. A D gene is named only where the DNA matches it firmly.

d_gene: NA; len: 17; j_gene: TRBJ2-1; v_gene: TRBV3-1/TRBV3-2; CDR3aa: ASSQDLGSRVGGYNEQF
d_gene: TRBD1; len: 11; j_gene: TRBJ1-2; v_gene: TRBV29-1; CDR3aa: SVRTGSNYGYT
d_gene: TRBD1; len: 13; j_gene: TRBJ1-2; v_gene: TRBV18; CDR3aa: ASSPAWGQAYGYT
d_gene: TRBD2; len: 14; j_gene: TRBJ2-7; v_gene: TRBV6-2/TRBV6-3; CDR3aa: ASSQTYGGIAYEQY
d_gene: NA; len: 14; j_gene: TRBJ2-6; v_gene: TRBV5-5; CDR3aa: ASSLDLGTGANVLT
d_gene: TRBD2; len: 14; j_gene: TRBJ2-7; v_gene: TRBV4-3; CDR3aa: ASSQAYGGTSYEQY
d_gene: TRBD2; len: 11; j_gene: TRBJ2-7; v_gene: TRBV5-1; CDR3aa: ASSPGGLYEQY
d_gene: NA; len: 12; j_gene: TRBJ1-2; v_gene: TRBV6-5; CDR3aa: ASRREGHYYGYT
d_gene: NA; len: 11; j_gene: TRBJ2-3; v_gene: TRBV4-2; CDR3aa: ASSQGAADTQY
d_gene: TRBD2; len: 14; j_gene: TRBJ2-3; v_gene: TRBV25-1; CDR3aa: ASSESAGGDTDTQY
d_gene: TRBD1; len: 14; j_gene: TRBJ1-5; v_gene: TRBV4-1; CDR3aa: ASSHHAARGPQPQH
d_gene: TRBD1; len: 12; j_gene: TRBJ1-6; v_gene: TRBV18; CDR3aa: ASSSGGRNSPLH
d_gene: TRBD1; len: 16; j_gene: TRBJ2-4; v_gene: TRBV3-1/TRBV3-2; CDR3aa: ASSPSLAGGPAPDIQY
d_gene: TRBD1; len: 9; j_gene: TRBJ1-1; v_gene: TRBV7-9; CDR3aa: ASSSGGKAF
d_gene: TRBD1; len: 13; j_gene: TRBJ2-3; v_gene: TRBV29-1; CDR3aa: SVEDLGTGGDTQY
d_gene: NA; len: 13; j_gene: TRBJ2-2; v_gene: TRBV19; CDR3aa: ASSPPRTHTGELF
d_gene: NA; len: 9; j_gene: TRBJ2-7; v_gene: TRBV12-3/TRBV12-4; CDR3aa: ASSFGWEQY
d_gene: TRBD1; len: 14; j_gene: TRBJ1-5; v_gene: TRBV28; CDR3aa: ASSSVRTGGNQPQH
d_gene: TRBD2; len: 14; j_gene: TRBJ2-3; v_gene: TRBV6-1; CDR3aa: ASSEGASGSTDTQY
d_gene: TRBD2; len: 14; j_gene: TRBJ2-6; v_gene: TRBV19; CDR3aa: ASTSGGGAGANVLT
d_gene: NA; len: 12; j_gene: TRBJ2-1; v_gene: TRBV19; CDR3aa: ASRRSGGSYEQF
d_gene: TRBD2; len: 12; j_gene: TRBJ2-7; v_gene: TRBV3-1/TRBV3-2; CDR3aa: ASSQGTSGYEQY
d_gene: TRBD2; len: 13; j_gene: TRBJ2-1; v_gene: TRBV7-9; CDR3aa: ASSLVAGGFNEQF
d_gene: TRBD1; len: 11; j_gene: TRBJ1-2; v_gene: TRBV30; CDR3aa: AWSPRGIDGYT
d_gene: TRBD2; len: 15; j_gene: TRBJ2-5; v_gene: TRBV7-2; CDR3aa: ASSLVFRGGRGETQY
d_gene: NA; len: 13; j_gene: TRBJ2-1; v_gene: TRBV12-5; CDR3aa: ARGKSGPAYNEQF
d_gene: NA; len: 11; j_gene: TRBJ1-2; v_gene: TRBV5-4; CDR3aa: ASSRQGNYGYT
d_gene: TRBD1; len: 12; j_gene: TRBJ2-7; v_gene: TRBV19; CDR3aa: ASSVDRDSYEQY
d_gene: NA; len: 11; j_gene: TRBJ1-6; v_gene: TRBV9; CDR3aa: ASSVGASAPLH
d_gene: TRBD1; len: 13; j_gene: TRBJ2-5; v_gene: TRBV7-2; CDR3aa: ASSPRTGGTETQY
d_gene: NA; len: 10; j_gene: TRBJ2-7; v_gene: TRBV30; CDR3aa: AWSGLQIEQY
d_gene: NA; len: 16; j_gene: TRBJ2-1; v_gene: TRBV12-1; CDR3aa: ASSFRGWRGVLYNEQF
d_gene: NA; len: 13; j_gene: TRBJ2-2; v_gene: TRBV7-6; CDR3aa: ASSLAYRATGELF
d_gene: NA; len: 13; j_gene: TRBJ2-1; v_gene: TRBV7-2; CDR3aa: ASSSHRSSYNEQF
d_gene: NA; len: 15; j_gene: TRBJ1-5; v_gene: TRBV6-2/TRBV6-3; CDR3aa: ASSFPRRQGWVQPQH
d_gene: TRBD1; len: 13; j_gene: TRBJ1-4; v_gene: TRBV19; CDR3aa: ASRTGLTANEKLF
d_gene: NA; len: 12; j_gene: TRBJ1-4; v_gene: TRBV28; CDR3aa: ASSLWGRDEKLF
d_gene: NA; len: 12; j_gene: TRBJ2-7; v_gene: TRBV5-1; CDR3aa: ASSFLADFYEQY
d_gene: TRBD1; len: 13; j_gene: TRBJ1-4; v_gene: TRBV28; CDR3aa: ASSRQGVANEKLF
d_gene: NA; len: 13; j_gene: TRBJ2-7; v_gene: TRBV4-2; CDR3aa: ASTPGRNPNYEQY
d_gene: NA; len: 14; j_gene: TRBJ1-4; v_gene: TRBV5-1; CDR3aa: ASSPLSDSANEKLF
d_gene: TRBD1; len: 13; j_gene: TRBJ2-1; v_gene: TRBV4-3; CDR3aa: ASSQRGTGGSEQF
d_gene: NA; len: 14; j_gene: TRBJ2-3; v_gene: TRBV4-2; CDR3aa: ASSQVGAGSTDTQY
d_gene: TRBD1; len: 13; j_gene: TRBJ1-2; v_gene: TRBV5-1; CDR3aa: ASTLSLDRVGGYT
d_gene: TRBD1; len: 13; j_gene: TRBJ1-1; v_gene: TRBV19; CDR3aa: ASSIPGQGQGEAF
d_gene: NA; len: 11; j_gene: TRBJ1-1; v_gene: TRBV19; CDR3aa: ASSIRAETEAF
d_gene: NA; len: 13; j_gene: TRBJ1-1; v_gene: TRBV30; CDR3aa: AWSRALGGNAEAF
d_gene: TRBD1; len: 13; j_gene: TRBJ2-5; v_gene: TRBV7-2; CDR3aa: ASSLSGGAWETQY
d_gene: NA; len: 13; j_gene: TRBJ2-5; v_gene: TRBV30; CDR3aa: AWSVRVREKETQY
d_gene: TRBD1; len: 12; j_gene: TRBJ1-3; v_gene: TRBV28; CDR3aa: ASSMTGAGNTIY
d_gene: TRBD1; len: 12; j_gene: TRBJ2-5; v_gene: TRBV5-1; CDR3aa: ASSSGQPQETQY
d_gene: NA; len: 11; j_gene: TRBJ2-3; v_gene: TRBV29-1; CDR3aa: SVPDRSTDTQY
d_gene: NA; len: 17; j_gene: TRBJ1-4; v_gene: TRBV9; CDR3aa: ASSVGRGAGSGRNEKLF
d_gene: NA; len: 9; j_gene: TRBJ1-5; v_gene: TRBV29-1; CDR3aa: SVEDAGNQH
d_gene: TRBD1; len: 9; j_gene: TRBJ1-2; v_gene: TRBV10-3; CDR3aa: AISTGAGYT
d_gene: NA; len: 15; j_gene: TRBJ1-5; v_gene: TRBV10-3; CDR3aa: AISESGQRDSNQPQH